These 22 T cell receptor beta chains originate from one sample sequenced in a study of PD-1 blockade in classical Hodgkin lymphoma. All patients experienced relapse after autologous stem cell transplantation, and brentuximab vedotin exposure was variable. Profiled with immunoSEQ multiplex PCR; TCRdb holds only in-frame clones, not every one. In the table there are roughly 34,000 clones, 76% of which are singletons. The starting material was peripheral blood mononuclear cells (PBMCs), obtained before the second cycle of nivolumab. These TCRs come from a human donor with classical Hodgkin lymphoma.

The CDR3 DNA is TGCGCCAGCAGCGGAAGGGGGGGTCAAGAGACCCAGTACTTC. This translates into CASSGRGGQETQYF. The chain combines TRBV5-1 with TRBJ2-5; possibly TRBD2 for D (7 bases). Per germline, CDR1 SGHRS and CDR2 YFSETQ. The ends were cut back, 4 bases at V and 2 bases at J, with 12 bases in the middle. CDR3 length equals 14 residues.

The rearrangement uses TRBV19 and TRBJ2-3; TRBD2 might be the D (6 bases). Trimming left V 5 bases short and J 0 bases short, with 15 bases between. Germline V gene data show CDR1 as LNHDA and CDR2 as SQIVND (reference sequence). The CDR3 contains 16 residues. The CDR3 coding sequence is TGTGCCAGTAGTGCAAGACTAGTCCCTAGCACAGATACGCAGTATTTT. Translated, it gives CASSARLVPSTDTQYF. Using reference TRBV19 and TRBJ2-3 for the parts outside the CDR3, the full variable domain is DGGITQSPKYLFRKEGQNVTLSCEQNLNHDAMYWYRQDPGQGLRLIYYSQIVNDFQKGDIAEGYSVSREKKESFPLTVTSAQKNPTAFYLCASSARLVPSTDTQYFGPGTRLTVL.

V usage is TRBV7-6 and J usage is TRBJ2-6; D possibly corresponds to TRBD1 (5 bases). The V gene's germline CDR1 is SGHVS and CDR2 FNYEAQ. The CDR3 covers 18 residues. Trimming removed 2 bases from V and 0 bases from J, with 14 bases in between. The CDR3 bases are TGTGCCAGCAGCTTAATAGTGCAGGGCTTCTCTGGGGCCAACGTCCTGACTTTC. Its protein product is CASSLIVQGFSGANVLTF.

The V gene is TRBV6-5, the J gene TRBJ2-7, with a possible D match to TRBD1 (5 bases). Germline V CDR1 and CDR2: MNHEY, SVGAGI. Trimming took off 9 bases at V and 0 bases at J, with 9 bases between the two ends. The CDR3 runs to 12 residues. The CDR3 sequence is CASHRNSYEQYF. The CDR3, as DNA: TGTGCCAGTCACAGGAACTCCTACGAGCAGTACTTC.

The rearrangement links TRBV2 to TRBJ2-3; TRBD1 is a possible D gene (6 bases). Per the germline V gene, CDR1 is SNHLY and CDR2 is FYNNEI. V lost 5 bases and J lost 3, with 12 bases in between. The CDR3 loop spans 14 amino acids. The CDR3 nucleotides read TGTGCCAGCAGTCGGGACACAGAAACAGATACGCAGTATTTT. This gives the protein CASSRDTETDTQYF.

The CDR3 region has the DNA TGTGCCAGCAGCTCCTCCGAAGGGGCCAACGTCCTGACTTTC. This gives the protein CASSSSEGANVLTF. This rearrangement joins TRBV7-7 to TRBJ2-6; D call uncertain. This CDR3 has 14 residues. Germline V gene data show CDR1 as SSHAT and CDR2 as FNYEAQ (reference sequence). V lost 4 bases, J lost 4 bases, and 8 bases lay in between. Together with reference TRBV7-7 and TRBJ2-6, the CDR3 gives the full variable domain: GAGVSQSPRYKVTKRGQDVTLRCDPISSHATLYWYQQALGQGPEFLTYFNYEAQPDKSGLPSDRFSAERPEGSISTLTIQRTEQRDSAMYRCASSSSEGANVLTFGAGSRLTVL.

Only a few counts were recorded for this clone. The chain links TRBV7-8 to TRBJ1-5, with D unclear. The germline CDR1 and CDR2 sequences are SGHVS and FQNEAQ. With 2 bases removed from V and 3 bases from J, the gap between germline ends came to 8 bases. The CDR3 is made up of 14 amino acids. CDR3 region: CASSLSDNNQPQHF. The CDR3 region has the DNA TGTGCCAGCAGCTTAAGTGACAACAATCAGCCCCAGCATTTT.

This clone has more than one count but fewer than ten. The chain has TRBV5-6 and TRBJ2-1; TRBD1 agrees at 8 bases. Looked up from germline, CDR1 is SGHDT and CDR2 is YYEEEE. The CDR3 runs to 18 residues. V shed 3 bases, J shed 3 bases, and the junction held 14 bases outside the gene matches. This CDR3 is CASSWGQEPASYYNEQFF. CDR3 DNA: TGTGCCAGCAGCTGGGGACAGGAGCCAGCCTCTTACTACAATGAGCAGTTCTTC.

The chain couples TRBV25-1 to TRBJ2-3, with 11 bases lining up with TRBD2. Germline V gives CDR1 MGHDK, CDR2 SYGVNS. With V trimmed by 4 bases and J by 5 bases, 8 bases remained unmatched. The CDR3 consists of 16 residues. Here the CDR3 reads CASSARTSGGGDTQYF. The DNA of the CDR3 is TGTGCCAGCAGTGCCCGAACTAGCGGGGGTGGAGATACGCAGTATTTT.

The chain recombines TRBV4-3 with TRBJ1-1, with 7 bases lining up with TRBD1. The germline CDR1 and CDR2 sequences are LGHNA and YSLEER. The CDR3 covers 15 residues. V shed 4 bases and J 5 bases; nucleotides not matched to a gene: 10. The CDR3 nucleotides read TGCGCCAGCAGCCGAGAGACAGGGATTCGAACTGAAGCTTTCTTT. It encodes CASSRETGIRTEAFF.

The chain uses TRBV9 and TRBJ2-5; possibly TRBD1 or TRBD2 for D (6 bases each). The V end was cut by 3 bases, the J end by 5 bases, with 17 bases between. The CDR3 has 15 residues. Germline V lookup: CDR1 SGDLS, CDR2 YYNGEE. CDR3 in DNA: TGTGCCAGCAGCGCGCGGGACAACCAACGGGAGACCCAGTACTTC. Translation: CASSARDNQRETQYF.

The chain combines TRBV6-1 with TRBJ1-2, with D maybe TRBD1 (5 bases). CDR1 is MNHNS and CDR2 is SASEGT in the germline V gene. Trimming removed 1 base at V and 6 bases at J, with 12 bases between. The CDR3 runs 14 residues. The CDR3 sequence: CASSEVSGSHGYTF. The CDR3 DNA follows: TGTGCCAGCAGTGAAGTCTCAGGGAGCCATGGCTACACCTTC.

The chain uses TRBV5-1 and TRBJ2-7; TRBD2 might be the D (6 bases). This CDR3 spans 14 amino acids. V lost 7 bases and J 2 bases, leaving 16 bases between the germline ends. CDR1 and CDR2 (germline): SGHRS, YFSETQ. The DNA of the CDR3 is TGCGCCAGCTCCCCCCAAGGCGGGACCTACGAGCAGTACTTC. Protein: CASSPQGGTYEQYF.

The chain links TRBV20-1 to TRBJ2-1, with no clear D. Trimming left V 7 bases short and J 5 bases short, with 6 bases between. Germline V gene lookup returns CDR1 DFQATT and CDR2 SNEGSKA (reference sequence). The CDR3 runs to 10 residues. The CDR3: CSVADNEQFF. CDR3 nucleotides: TGCAGTGTCGCGGACAATGAGCAGTTCTTC.

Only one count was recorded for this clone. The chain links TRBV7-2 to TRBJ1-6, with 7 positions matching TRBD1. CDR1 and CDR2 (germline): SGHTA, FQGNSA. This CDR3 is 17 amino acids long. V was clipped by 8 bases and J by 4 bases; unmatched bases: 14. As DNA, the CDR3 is TGTGCCAGCGGGATAACGAGCGGGACAGAATATAATTCACCCCTCCACTTT. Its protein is CASGITSGTEYNSPLHF.

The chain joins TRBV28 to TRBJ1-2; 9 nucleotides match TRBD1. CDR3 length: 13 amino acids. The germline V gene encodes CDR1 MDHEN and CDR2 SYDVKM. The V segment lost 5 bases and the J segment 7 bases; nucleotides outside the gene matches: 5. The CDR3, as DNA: TGTGCCAGCAGTCTCACAGGGGGCGGTGGCTACACCTTC. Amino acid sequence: CASSLTGGGGYTF.

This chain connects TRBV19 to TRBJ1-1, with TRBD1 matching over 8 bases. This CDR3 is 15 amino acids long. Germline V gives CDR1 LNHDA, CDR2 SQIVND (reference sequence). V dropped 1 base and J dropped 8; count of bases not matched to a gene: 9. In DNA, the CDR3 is TGTGCCAGTAGTATAGCTTCAGGGGGCGCACGGGAAGCTTTCTTT. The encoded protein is CASSIASGGAREAFF.

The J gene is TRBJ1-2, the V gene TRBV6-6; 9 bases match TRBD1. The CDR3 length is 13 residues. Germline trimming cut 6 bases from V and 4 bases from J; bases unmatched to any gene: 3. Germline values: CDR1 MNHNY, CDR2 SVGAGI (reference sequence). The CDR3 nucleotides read TGTGCCAGCAGAGAGACAGGGGGCTATGGCTACACCTTC. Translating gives CASRETGGYGYTF.

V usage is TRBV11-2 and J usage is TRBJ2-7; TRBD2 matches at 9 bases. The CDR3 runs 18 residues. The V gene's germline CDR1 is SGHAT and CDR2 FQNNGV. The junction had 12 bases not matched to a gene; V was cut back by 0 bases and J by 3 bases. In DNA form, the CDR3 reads TGTGCCAGCAGCTTAGAGCGGGGGGGGCTTCTCCCTCTCTACGAGCAGTACTTC. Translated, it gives CASSLERGGLLPLYEQYF.

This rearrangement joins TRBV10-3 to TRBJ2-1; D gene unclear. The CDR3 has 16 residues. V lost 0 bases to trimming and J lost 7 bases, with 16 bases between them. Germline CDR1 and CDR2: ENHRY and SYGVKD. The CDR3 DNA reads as TGTGCCATCAGTGAGTCACTGGGATCCCGATTTAATGAGCAGTTCTTC. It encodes CAISESLGSRFNEQFF.

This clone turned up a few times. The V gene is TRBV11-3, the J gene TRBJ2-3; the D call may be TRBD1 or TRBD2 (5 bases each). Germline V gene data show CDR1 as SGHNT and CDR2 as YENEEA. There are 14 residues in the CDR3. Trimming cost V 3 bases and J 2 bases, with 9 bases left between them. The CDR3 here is CASSLGEITDTQYF. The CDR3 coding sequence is TGTGCCAGCAGCTTGGGGGAAATCACAGATACGCAGTATTTT.

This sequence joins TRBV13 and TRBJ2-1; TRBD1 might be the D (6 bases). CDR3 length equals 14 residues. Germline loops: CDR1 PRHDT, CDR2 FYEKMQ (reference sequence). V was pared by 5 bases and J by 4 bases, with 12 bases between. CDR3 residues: CASSPLGQYNEQFF. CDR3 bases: TGTGCCAGCAGCCCCCTCGGACAGTACAATGAGCAGTTCTTC.